A selection of T cell receptor beta chains follows, all from one sample in a study of CD8+ T cells in alopecia areata. Measured with immunoSEQ multiplex PCR; TCRdb has only the in-frame clones, and not every one. The top ten clones hold 0.8% to 1% of a sample with about 270,000 clones, 45% to 70% of them seen once. Sequenced material: CD4+ T cells sorted from blood, taken around week 54, from a patient treated with tofacitinib. These receptors originate from a human donor with alopecia areata. Each CDR3 is given with its conserved first and last residue. D genes are given only for firm matches. Some rows have no size entry. The others give once, few or many, or a class for an expanded clone.

cdr3_aa cdr3_nt j_call clone_size d_call v_call
CASSVGSRTGGYEQYF TGTGCCAGCAGCGTAGGGTCGCGGACAGGGGGGTACGAGCAGTACTTC TRBJ2-7 . TRBD1 TRBV9
CASRLHRQETQYF TGTGCCAGCAGGTTACATAGACAAGAGACCCAGTACTTC TRBJ2-5 . . TRBV6-5
CSFSPGGGIGTGELFF TGCAGCTTCTCACCCGGAGGGGGGATCGGCACCGGGGAGCTGTTTTTT TRBJ2-2 . . TRBV29-1
CSVARSQETQYF TGCAGCGTTGCGAGGTCCCAAGAGACCCAGTACTTC TRBJ2-5 . . TRBV29-1
CASSLISNQPQHF TGTGCCAGCAGTTTGATTAGCAATCAGCCCCAGCATTTT TRBJ1-5 . . TRBV27
CASSLLGAQETQYF TGTGCCAGCAGTCTCTTAGGGGCCCAAGAGACCCAGTACTTC TRBJ2-5 . . TRBV27
CASRRTGGEKLFF TGTGCCAGCAGACGAACAGGGGGGGAAAAACTGTTTTTT TRBJ1-4 . TRBD1 TRBV2
CAWTSRVEAFF TGTGCCTGGACCTCGAGGGTTGAAGCTTTCTTT TRBJ1-1 . . TRBV30
CAWSRSFQNIQYF TGTGCCTGGAGTCGGAGTTTCCAAAACATTCAGTACTTC TRBJ2-4 once . TRBV30
CASSASGGESPLHF TGTGCCAGCAGCGCGAGCGGGGGCGAGTCACCCCTCCACTTT TRBJ1-6 many . TRBV7-9